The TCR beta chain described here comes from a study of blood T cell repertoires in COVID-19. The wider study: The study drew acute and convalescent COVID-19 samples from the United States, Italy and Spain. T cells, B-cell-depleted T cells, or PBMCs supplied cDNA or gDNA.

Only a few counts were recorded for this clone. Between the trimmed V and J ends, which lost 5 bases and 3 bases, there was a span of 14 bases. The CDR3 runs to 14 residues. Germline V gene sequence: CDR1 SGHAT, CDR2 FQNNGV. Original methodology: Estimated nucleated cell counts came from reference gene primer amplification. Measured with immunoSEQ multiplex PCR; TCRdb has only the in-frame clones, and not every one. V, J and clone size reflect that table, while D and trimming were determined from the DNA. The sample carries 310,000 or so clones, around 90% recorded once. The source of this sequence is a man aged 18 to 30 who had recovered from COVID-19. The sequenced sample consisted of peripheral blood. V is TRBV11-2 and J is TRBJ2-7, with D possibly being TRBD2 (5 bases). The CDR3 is CASSPPARDYEQYF. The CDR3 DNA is TGTGCCAGCAGCCCCCCTGCTCGGGACTACGAGCAGTACTTC.